The rows below give T cell receptor beta chains drawn from one sample of a study of cytomegalovirus exposure and HLA in healthy donors. Produced via immunoSEQ multiplex PCR; TCRdb's table is partial and in-frame only. The table records about 110,000 clones, 65% to 80% of them present only once. The sample taken for sequencing was PBMCs. The source of these receptors is a female donor in good health and CMV-seropositive. The CDR3 runs from the conserved cysteine through the conserved F or W. The D gene is left open where the match is weak. Size is stated for part of the rows, as once, few or many counts, or as a class when the clone is expanded.

TGCGCCAGCAGCCCCAGGGGACAGAGCACAGATACGCAGTATTTT,CASSPRGQSTDTQYF,TRBJ2-3,TRBD1,15,-,TRBV4-3
TGCAGCGTGGCCGGGACTACGAGCTCCTACGAGCAGTACTTC,CSVAGTTSSYEQYF,TRBJ2-7,TRBD2,14,-,TRBV29-1
TGTGCCAGCAGCTTAGGATCTAGATTATCCGAGCAGTACTTC,CASSLGSRLSEQYF,TRBJ2-7,-,14,-,TRBV13
TGTGCCAGCAGCTTATATTGGGGGGGGTCCGGAAAACTGTTTTTT,CASSLYWGGSGKLFF,TRBJ1-4,-,15,once,TRBV7-2
TGCGCCAGCAGAAACGGGACTGGCTACGAGCAGTACTTC,CASRNGTGYEQYF,TRBJ2-7,-,13,-,TRBV5-1
TGCGCCAGCAGCTTTGGACACGAGAGCGTAGATACGCAGTATTTT,CASSFGHESVDTQYF,TRBJ2-3,-,15,-,TRBV5-1
TGCGCCAGCAGCCCCGGGGGGGGCAGCAATCAGCCCCAGCATTTT,CASSPGGGSNQPQHF,TRBJ1-5,-,15,-,TRBV5-1
TGTGCCAGCTCACCCCCTCGGACAGGGGGCAACTATGGCTACACCTTC,CASSPPRTGGNYGYTF,TRBJ1-2,TRBD1,16,once,TRBV18
TGTGCTAGTGGTTTGAACGGGGGGAGCACAGATACGCAGTATTTT,CASGLNGGSTDTQYF,TRBJ2-3,TRBD2,15,once,TRBV12-5
TGTGCCAGCATTTACAGACAGGGATATGGCTACACCTTC,CASIYRQGYGYTF,TRBJ1-2,TRBD1,13,few,TRBV6-1
TGTGCCAGCAGTATAATTACGGACAGAGTCTATGGCTACACCTTC,CASSIITDRVYGYTF,TRBJ1-2,-,15,-,TRBV28
TGTGCCAGCAGTTACGGACAGGGTTCCACTGAAGCTTTCTTT,CASSYGQGSTEAFF,TRBJ1-1,TRBD1,14,-,TRBV6-6
TGTGCCTGGAGTCCGGGACTAGCGGGAGGTGGAGAGACCCAGTACTTC,CAWSPGLAGGGETQYF,TRBJ2-5,TRBD2,16,-,TRBV30
TGTGCCAGCAGCCAGACCGGGACACCTCAAAAAGCAGATACGCAGTATTTT,CASSQTGTPQKADTQYF,TRBJ2-3,-,17,-,TRBV27
TGTGCCAGCTCACCAACCCAGGGCGCTGGGGCCAACGTCCTGACTTTC,CASSPTQGAGANVLTF,TRBJ2-6,-,16,-,TRBV18
TGTGCCAGCAGCTTGGGGACAGGACGTAATTCACCCCTCCACTTT,CASSLGTGRNSPLHF,TRBJ1-6,TRBD1,15,-,TRBV7-3
TGTGCCAGCGGCCTGAGAAGGAGGAACAATGAGCAGTTCTTC,CASGLRRRNNEQFF,TRBJ2-1,-,14,once,TRBV28
TGTGCCAGCAGCTTGGGACTAGCCGGGGAGACCCAGTACTTC,CASSLGLAGETQYF,TRBJ2-5,TRBD2,14,-,TRBV7-2
TGTACCAGCAGTCCGACCTCGGAGAGCTCCTACAATGAGCAGTTCTTC,CTSSPTSESSYNEQFF,TRBJ2-1,-,16,-,TRBV27
TGCGCCAGCAATGAGAGCCCGGGCGGGCCTGCCTACGAGCAGTACTTC,CASNESPGGPAYEQYF,TRBJ2-7,-,16,-,TRBV10-2
TGCGCCAGCAGCTTGTCGGGGACTCCTGGCTACACCTTC,CASSLSGTPGYTF,TRBJ1-2,-,13,-,TRBV5-1
TGCGCCAGCAGCTTGGACCCCGGGAGGGCCTACGAGCAGTACTTC,CASSLDPGRAYEQYF,TRBJ2-7,TRBD2,15,few,TRBV5-1
TGTGCCAGCAGACCCGGGACAGCCTTTCCCCACTATGGCTACACCTTC,CASRPGTAFPHYGYTF,TRBJ1-2,TRBD1,16,once,TRBV5-6
TGTGCCATCAAAGGACAGGGGGCGGGAATGGGGGAGCTGTTTTTT,CAIKGQGAGMGELFF,TRBJ2-2,TRBD1,15,-,TRBV10-3
TGTGCCACCAGCAGAGATCGAGGGACAGCGAATGAAAAACTGTTTTTT,CATSRDRGTANEKLFF,TRBJ1-4,TRBD1,16,-,TRBV15
TGTGCCAGCAGCTCCGAAGGGAACCGAAGAAGGGGTGGCTACACCTTC,CASSSEGNRRRGGYTF,TRBJ1-2,-,16,-,TRBV5-4
TGTGCCAGCCGATGGACAGGCTCAACCTATGGCTACACCTTC,CASRWTGSTYGYTF,TRBJ1-2,TRBD1,14,-,TRBV2
TGCGCCAGCAGTGACCACAGGGGAGAGCCCGAGCAGTACTTC,CASSDHRGEPEQYF,TRBJ2-7,TRBD1,14,-,TRBV10-1
TGTGCCAGTAGTCTCCACCGGGACACGTCCTACAATGAGCAGTTCTTC,CASSLHRDTSYNEQFF,TRBJ2-1,-,16,-,TRBV19
TGTGCCAGCAGCCAAAGACCTCGACAGGGGAGTCCGCAGTTCTTC,CASSQRPRQGSPQFF,TRBJ2-1,TRBD1,15,once,TRBV7-6
TGTGCCAGCAGCGTAAGGGGGCCGGAGACCCAGTACTTC,CASSVRGPETQYF,TRBJ2-5,TRBD1,13,-,TRBV7-9
TGTGCCAGCAGTATAGCGGGAGACTACAATGAGCAGTTCTTC,CASSIAGDYNEQFF,TRBJ2-1,TRBD2,14,few,TRBV28
TGTGCCAGTAGTAGGGAGGGACAGGGAGACTACAAGCAGTACTTC,CASSREGQGDYKQYF,TRBJ2-7,TRBD1,15,-,TRBV19
TGTGCCACCAGCAGAGAGACGGGAGTTATTTACGAGCAGTACTTC,CATSRETGVIYEQYF,TRBJ2-7,-,15,-,TRBV15
TGTGCCAGCAGCGTAACAACGTCTGAAGCTTTCTTT,CASSVTTSEAFF,TRBJ1-1,-,12,-,TRBV7-2
TGTGCCAGCAGCTTGGGTAGCGGGGGGGCCGTGAGTGGCAATGAGCAGTTCTTC,CASSLGSGGAVSGNEQFF,TRBJ2-1,TRBD2,18,-,TRBV5-4
TGTGCCAGCAGCTTAAATCCCGAGGGTTCTAATGAAAAACTGTTTTTT,CASSLNPEGSNEKLFF,TRBJ1-4,-,16,-,TRBV7-6
TGTGCTAGCAGCGCGAGCAGGTCGGGAGGGGGGGAGACCCAGTACTTC,CASSASRSGGGETQYF,TRBJ2-5,TRBD2,16,once,TRBV7-7
TGCGCCAGCAGCTATACTAGCGGAGCAACCTACGAGCAGTACTTC,CASSYTSGATYEQYF,TRBJ2-7,TRBD2,15,-,TRBV5-1
TGTGCCAGCTCACTCCGAGAGAACACTGAAGCTTTCTTT,CASSLRENTEAFF,TRBJ1-1,-,13,-,TRBV18